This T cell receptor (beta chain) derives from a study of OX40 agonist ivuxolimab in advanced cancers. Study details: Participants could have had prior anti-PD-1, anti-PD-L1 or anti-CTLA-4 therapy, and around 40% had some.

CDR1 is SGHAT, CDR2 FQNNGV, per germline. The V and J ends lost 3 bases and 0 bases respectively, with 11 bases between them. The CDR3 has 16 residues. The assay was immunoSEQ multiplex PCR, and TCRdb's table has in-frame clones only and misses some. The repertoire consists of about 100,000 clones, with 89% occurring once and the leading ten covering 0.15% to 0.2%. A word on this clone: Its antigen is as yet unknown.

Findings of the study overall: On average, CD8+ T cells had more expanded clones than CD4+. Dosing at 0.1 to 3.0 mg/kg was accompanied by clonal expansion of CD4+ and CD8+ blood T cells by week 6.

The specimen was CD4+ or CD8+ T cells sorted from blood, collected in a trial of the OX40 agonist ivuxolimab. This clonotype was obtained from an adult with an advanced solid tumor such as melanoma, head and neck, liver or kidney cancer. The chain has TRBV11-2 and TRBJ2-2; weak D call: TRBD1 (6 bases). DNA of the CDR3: TGTGCCAGCAGCTTTCGGGACAACCCGAACACCGGGGAGCTGTTTTTT. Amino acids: CASSFRDNPNTGELFF.